One sample yielded the 8 T cell receptor beta chains listed below, sequenced in a study of T cells in Graves' hyperthyroidism and ophthalmopathy. Amplification yielded TCR beta CDR3 regions, with RNA transcripts as the source. A set of HTBI primers served as the primers for a first-round RT-PCR of the TCR CDR3. TCRdb recomputed calls from the multiplex PCR reads with MiXCR, one row per CDR3 protein. The sample has some 320,000 distinct CDR3 sequences; roughly an eighth are singletons. The sequenced sample was blood. These receptors were taken from a woman aged 35 to 49 with Graves' ophthalmopathy.

The CDR3, as DNA: TGTGCCTGGAAGGCCCCAGGTGTAGGGGAGCTGTTTTTT. This gives the protein CAWKAPGVGELFF. The gene calls are TRBV30 and TRBJ2-2; D unresolved. Per germline, CDR1 GTSNPN and CDR2 SVGIG (reference sequence). The CDR3 contains 13 residues. The V and J ends lost 4 bases and 8 bases respectively, with 14 bases between them.

This clonotype has only a few counts. V and J are TRBV3-1 and TRBJ2-2, with 7 bases fitting TRBD2. This CDR3 is built from 16 residues. Germline loops: CDR1 LGHDT, CDR2 YNNKEL (reference sequence). V lost 4 bases and J lost 2; bases outside the gene matches: 7. The DNA of the CDR3 is TGTGCCAGCAGCCCCACTAGCGAGAGAAACACCGGGGAGCTGTTTTTT. Its translation: CASSPTSERNTGELFF.

This clonotype was recorded at least ten times. The V call is TRBV3-1, the J call TRBJ1-1, with 10 nucleotides matching TRBD1. V was clipped by 3 bases and J by 7 bases; unmatched bases: 8. The CDR3 is 15 residues long. CDR1 LGHDT and CDR2 YNNKEL come from the germline V gene (reference sequence). Here the CDR3 reads CASSHPTGGWDEAFF. The CDR3 nucleotides are TGTGCCAGCAGCCACCCGACAGGGGGCTGGGATGAAGCTTTCTTT.

This clonotype was counted a few times. The chain joins TRBV4-1 to TRBJ2-2; D gene ambiguous. Germline CDR1 MGHRA, CDR2 YSYEKL. The CDR3 totals 16 residues. V was trimmed by 6 bases and J by 6 bases, leaving 20 bases between them. The CDR3: CASRPVVASRAGELFF. The CDR3 coding sequence is TGCGCCAGCAGACCTGTGGTTGCTAGTCGAGCCGGGGAGCTGTTTTTT.

The J gene is TRBJ2-5, the V gene TRBV27; 12 bases agree with TRBD2. Trimming at V came to 3 bases and at J to 5 bases, leaving 13 bases not matched to a gene. The CDR3 spans 18 residues. The germline CDR1 and CDR2 sequences are MNHEY and SMNVEV (reference sequence). This chain's CDR3 is CASSFGLAGPTPQETQYF. The CDR3 DNA follows: TGTGCCAGCAGTTTCGGACTAGCGGGACCAACACCTCAGGAGACCCAGTACTTC.

The sample holds many counts of this clonotype. The chain has TRBV5-5 and TRBJ1-5; D not resolved. Deletions cut 4 bases from V and 1 base from J, with 15 bases between. This CDR3 contains 16 residues. Germline CDR1 is SGHKS and CDR2 is YYEKEE (reference sequence). CDR3 nucleotide sequence: TGTGCCAGCAGCCCGTACTCGGGAGGGAGCAATCAGCCCCAGCATTTT. The encoded protein is CASSPYSGGSNQPQHF.

V is TRBV6-1 and J is TRBJ1-5; no clear D gene. The CDR3 covers 11 residues. Trimming stripped 2 bases from V and 7 bases from J, with 3 bases between. The germline CDR1 and CDR2 sequences are MNHNS and SASEGT. CDR3 sequence: CASSEYQPQHF. For the CDR3, the DNA is TGTGCCAGCAGTGAATACCAGCCCCAGCATTTT.

This clonotype was seen a handful of times. Given a much more abundant clone one base away, this may be a read error. The chain has TRBV2 and TRBJ1-6; 7 nucleotides match TRBD1. Germline V gene lookup returns CDR1 SNHLY and CDR2 FYNNEI. V trimming: 3 bases; J trimming: 7 bases; junction bases outside the gene matches: 6. The CDR3 has 15 residues. In DNA form, the CDR3 reads TGTGCCAGCAGTGAGCGGGGACAGAGAAATTCACCCCTCCACTTT. As protein: CASSERGQRNSPLHF.